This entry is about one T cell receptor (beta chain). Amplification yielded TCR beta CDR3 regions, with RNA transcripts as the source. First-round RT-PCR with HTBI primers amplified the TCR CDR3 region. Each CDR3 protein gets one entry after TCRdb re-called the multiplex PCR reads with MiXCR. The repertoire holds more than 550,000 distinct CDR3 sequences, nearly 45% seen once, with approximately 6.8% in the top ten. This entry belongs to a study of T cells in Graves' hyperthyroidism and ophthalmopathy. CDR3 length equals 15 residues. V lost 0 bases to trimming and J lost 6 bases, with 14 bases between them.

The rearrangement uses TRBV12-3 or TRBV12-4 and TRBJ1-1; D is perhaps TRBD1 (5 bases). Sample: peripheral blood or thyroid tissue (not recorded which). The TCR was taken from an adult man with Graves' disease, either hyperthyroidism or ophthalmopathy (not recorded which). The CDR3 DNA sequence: TGTGCCAGCAGTTTAGCAGGGGACGGGAGCGCTGAAGCTTTCTTT. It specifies CASSLAGDGSAEAFF.